The T cell receptor (beta chain) described here comes from a study of blood T cells in healthy people across ages (dated by TCRdb to the mid-2010s). For context, the study as a whole: In model experiments, template switching captured about one uniquely barcoded TCR beta cDNA molecule for every two T cells. Age-related changes in TCR beta repertoire diversity were measured in the study by deep sequencing normalized with unique cDNA molecular identifiers. Donors were grouped into four age groups: young (average 16 years), middle-aged (roughly 40), aged (over 55) and long-lived (roughly 80). To avoid experimental bias, donors of different ages were randomly spread across the sequencing lanes. The study analyzed two additional independent replicas of 1 million unique cDNA reads from the same blood draw for two donors, one aged 18 to 30 and one aged 80 or older.

Sequences SQVTM (CDR1) and ANQGSEA (CDR2) are obtained from the germline V gene. The CDR3 runs 12 residues from the cysteine to the phenylalanine. Of the read, only the CDR3 DNA is kept; its 36 bases are in frame from base 1. V trim: 6 bases; J trim: 10 bases; unmatched bases: 10. Study-wide findings and limitations: Because the CMV infection status of the donors was unknown, age-related changes in expanded clonotypes may potentially have been confounded. Estimates of total diversity based on one million sequenced T cells were regarded as lower bounds and as underestimates. As age increased, observed TCR beta diversity per million T cells dropped in a roughly linear way, and a significant reduction was already evident by age 40. There was a strong correlation between observed TCR beta diversity and the percentage of naive T cells measured by flow cytometry. Because profiling used bulk unsorted PBMCs, naive and antigen-experienced compartments could not be compared conclusively. Compared with the aged group, the long-lived group had more naive CD4+ T cells, fewer expanded clones and increased TCR diversity, suggesting age selection.

Systemically healthy Caucasian individuals from Russia, some 36 in total and aged about 6 to 95 years, were included as donors. Each donor gave approximately 10 milliliters of peripheral blood, collected into EDTA-treated Vacutainer tubes. Ficoll-Paque density-gradient centrifugation was used to isolate PBMCs, with at least 7 million obtained per sample. Trizol reagent was used to extract total RNA from the PBMCs, yielding at least 5.5 micrograms per sample. Naive CD45RAhigh/CD27high T cell percentages were measured by flow cytometry on a PBMC aliquot from every donor. Many counts were recorded for this clonotype. Its antigen remains undetermined. No clone much larger than this one lies a single base away; base qualities are absent. Receptor amplification or capture employed 5' RACE. The listed sequencing device is Illumina HiSeq 2500. A second roughly 6 to 11 cycle PCR used a sample-barcoded 5' primer and a J-beta primer mix. A unique molecular identifier was introduced onto each TCR beta cDNA molecule by a template-switch 5' adaptor carrying 12 random nucleotides. At least 2.5 million CDR3-containing paired-end reads were obtained from each sample. All of the RNA was converted into first-strand cDNA using the Mint cDNA synthesis kit, with a TRBC-specific oligonucleotide serving as the primer. Following uracil-DNA glycosylase treatment, all cDNA underwent a first 18-cycle PCR with the universal primers M1SS and BC2_uni_R. Per the original workflow: For normalization, 1 million high-quality reads, each with a distinct molecular identifier, were randomly selected from each sample. Reads sharing molecular identifiers were discarded rather than binned into consensus sequences. MiTCR, set to a Q25 quality threshold and the strictest error-elimination algorithm, was used for CDR3 identification, clonotype clustering and error correction. Lower-bound total TCR beta diversity was estimated with a nonparametric unseen species model using Euler transformation. In-frame beta chains were kept once TCRdb had trimmed the public reads at Q25 with fastp and called clones with MiXCR. Entries are consolidated by CDR3 protein sequence, retaining the most common genes and DNA. TCRdb, not the authors, supplied the V and J calls. In this sample the table shows 1.5 million to 2 million distinct CDR3 sequences, roughly 32% of which occur a single time. The ten most abundant clones make up around 11% of the sample.

The sequencing input was blood. The chain was built from TRBV29-1 and TRBJ1-1, with 8 central nucleotides matching TRBD1. The source is a woman aged 25-40 years in good health. In nucleotides, the sequence is TGCAGCGTGACCCCTGGACAGGGTTCAGCTTTCTTT. It specifies CSVTPGQGSAFF.